The 21 T cell receptor beta chains reported below all come from one sample, sequenced in a study of OX40 agonist ivuxolimab in advanced cancers. Libraries were prepared by immunoSEQ multiplex PCR; TCRdb keeps only in-frame clonotypes and omits some of them. Found here are over 30,000 clones, around 80% of them singletons; the top ten hold under 2%. The specimen was CD4+ or CD8+ T cells sorted from blood, collected in a trial of the OX40 agonist ivuxolimab. Receptor source: an adult with an advanced solid tumor such as melanoma, head and neck, liver or kidney cancer.

J is TRBJ1-2 and V is TRBV28, with 9 bases matching TRBD1. V shed 3 bases and J 4 bases; nucleotides not matched to a gene: 3. The CDR3 covers 14 residues. Germline-derived CDR1 and CDR2 are MDHEN and SYDVKM. The CDR3 loop reads CASSLGQGLYGYTF. The CDR3 DNA follows: TGTGCCAGCAGTTTGGGACAGGGACTCTATGGCTACACCTTC.

This clone was found once. The chain carries TRBV28 and TRBJ2-1; D call uncertain. The V end lost 6 bases, the J end lost 1 base, and 10 bases lay between the germline ends. The CDR3 runs 14 residues. CDR1 and CDR2 (germline): MDHEN, SYDVKM. The CDR3 protein is CASSRLASYNEQFF. The CDR3 DNA sequence: TGTGCCAGCAGCCGACTCGCTTCCTACAATGAGCAGTTCTTC.

A single count supports this clone. The V and J genes are TRBV4-1 and TRBJ1-2; D perhaps matches TRBD1 (5 bases). Germline-derived CDR1 and CDR2 are MGHRA and YSYEKL. CDR3 length equals 13 residues. The V gene lost 3 bases and the J gene lost 7 bases, with 12 bases spanning the gap. In DNA form, the CDR3 reads TGCGCCAGCAGCCACCCCGGGACGGGTGGCTACACCTTC. Translated, it gives CASSHPGTGGYTF.

This clone was counted a few times. V usage is TRBV7-6 and J usage is TRBJ1-5, with unresolved D. Germline CDR1 and CDR2: SGHVS and FNYEAQ. The CDR3 totals 13 residues. V was shortened by 4 bases and J by 5 bases, with 9 bases between the two germline ends. The CDR3: CASSSGSHQPQHF. The CDR3 DNA is TGTGCCAGCAGCTCGGGCAGCCATCAGCCCCAGCATTTT.

V gene TRBV11-1 combines with J gene TRBJ1-1; tentative D call: TRBD1 (6 bases). The germline gives CDR1 SGHAT, CDR2 FQDESV (reference sequence). V lost 5 bases and J lost 11, with 15 bases in between. The CDR3 sequence is 12 residues long. The CDR3 is CASSRRQAGAFF. CDR3 coding DNA: TGTGCCAGCAGCCGCCGACAGGCTGGGGCTTTCTTT. Based on the CDR3 plus reference TRBV11-1 and TRBJ1-1, the full variable domain is EAEVAQSPRYKITEKSQAVAFWCDPISGHATLYWYRQILGQGPELLVQFQDESVVDDSQLPKDRFSAERLKGVDSTLKIQPAELGDSAMYLCASSRRQAGAFFGQGTRLTVV.

This chain uses TRBV27 with TRBJ1-5, with 9 nucleotides matching TRBD1. The CDR3 sequence is 14 residues long. V lost 6 bases and J lost 5; bases outside the gene matches: 5. Germline V gene data show CDR1 as MNHEY and CDR2 as SMNVEV (reference sequence). The CDR3 is CASSLGDRDQPQHF. The CDR3 DNA is TGTGCCAGCAGCCTAGGGGACAGGGATCAGCCCCAGCATTTT.

V usage is TRBV28 and J usage is TRBJ2-1; possibly TRBD1 for D (5 bases). CDR1 MDHEN and CDR2 SYDVKM come from the germline V gene. The V gene lost 5 bases and the J gene lost 0 bases, with 11 bases spanning the gap. The CDR3 sequence is 15 residues long. The CDR3 sequence is CASSIQGSSYNEQFF. Written as DNA, the CDR3 is TGTGCCAGCAGTATCCAGGGAAGCTCCTACAATGAGCAGTTCTTC. The full variable domain, in which reference TRBV28 and TRBJ2-1 provide the parts outside the CDR3, is DVKVTQSSRYLVKRTGEKVFLECVQDMDHENMFWYRQDPGLGLRLIYFSYDVKMKEKGDIPEGYSVSREKKERFSLILESASTNQTSMYLCASSIQGSSYNEQFFGPGTRLTVL.

The chain joins TRBV6-6 to TRBJ2-7; D remains unclear. There are 13 residues in the CDR3. The V end was cut by 0 bases, the J end by 4 bases, with 7 bases between. Germline V lookup: CDR1 MNHNY, CDR2 SVGAGI (reference sequence). The CDR3 here is CASSYSVGYEQYF. The CDR3 DNA follows: TGTGCCAGCAGTTACTCGGTGGGATACGAGCAGTACTTC.

The V and J genes are TRBV5-6 and TRBJ1-2, with unresolved D. The CDR3 contains 14 residues. The V gene's germline CDR1 is SGHDT and CDR2 YYEEEE. Deletions cut 4 bases from V and 6 bases from J, with 16 bases between. CDR3 protein: CASSPKVEVDGYTF. The CDR3 DNA is TGTGCCAGCAGCCCAAAAGTGGAGGTGGATGGCTACACCTTC. Using reference TRBV5-6 and TRBJ1-2 for the parts outside the CDR3, the full variable domain is DAGVTQSPTHLIKTRGQQVTLRCSPKSGHDTVSWYQQALGQGPQFIFQYYEEEERQRGNFPDRFSGHQFPNYSSELNVNALLLGDSALYLCASSPKVEVDGYTFGSGTRLTVV.

The chain links TRBV18 to TRBJ1-1, with a tentative D call TRBD1 (6 bases). With 2 bases removed from V and 4 bases from J, the gap between germline ends came to 20 bases. Germline assignment: CDR1 KGHSH and CDR2 LQKENI. This CDR3 spans 17 amino acids. The CDR3 here is CASSPVAGVVGGTEAFF. CDR3 coding DNA: TGTGCCAGCTCACCAGTCGCAGGGGTTGTAGGGGGCACTGAAGCTTTCTTT.

The rearrangement uses TRBV27 and TRBJ2-7; no clear D gene. CDR3 length equals 14 residues. Trimming shortened V by 7 bases and J by 0 bases, and 13 bases separated the two germline ends. The germline V gene has CDR1 MNHEY and CDR2 SMNVEV (reference sequence). The CDR3 DNA follows: TGTGCCAGCACCTTTTCTTCACTCTCCTACGAGCAGTACTTC. It is translated as CASTFSSLSYEQYF.

The chain has TRBV5-5 and TRBJ2-7, with a weak D call TRBD2 (5 bases). Germline V CDR1 and CDR2: SGHKS, YYEKEE (reference sequence). V lost 0 bases and J 3 bases, leaving 16 bases between the germline ends. The CDR3 is 16 residues long. The CDR3 region is CASSLAPEATLYEQYF. The CDR3 region has the DNA TGTGCCAGCAGCTTGGCCCCGGAGGCCACTCTCTACGAGCAGTACTTC.

The chain links TRBV19 to TRBJ2-1, with 9 bases aligning to TRBD2. CDR1 and CDR2 from the germline V gene are LNHDA and SQIVND (reference sequence). V trimming: 5 bases; J trimming: 4 bases; junction bases outside the gene matches: 12. The CDR3 spans 17 residues. The CDR3 here is CASSPEGGTSTYNEQFF. The CDR3 DNA is TGTGCCAGTAGTCCTGAGGGGGGGACTAGCACATACAATGAGCAGTTCTTC.

This clone was counted between two and nine times. The V gene is TRBV19, the J gene TRBJ2-7; 7 nucleotides match TRBD1. Germline V gives CDR1 LNHDA, CDR2 SQIVND (reference sequence). The CDR3 contains 18 residues. V was clipped by 3 bases and J by 1 base; unmatched bases: 15. The CDR3 DNA reads TGTGCCAGTAGTATGGGTGAGTTGGGAACAGGGGCTTCCTACGAGCAGTACTTC. Translating it yields CASSMGELGTGASYEQYF.

This clone was seen more than once but under ten times. This chain connects TRBV4-1 to TRBJ2-7; no clear D. CDR3 size: 12 residues. CDR1 is MGHRA and CDR2 is YSYEKL in the germline V gene. The V end lost 0 bases, the J end lost 6 bases, and 6 bases lay between the germline ends. The CDR3: CASSQDQAEQYF. The CDR3 DNA follows: TGCGCCAGCAGCCAAGATCAGGCCGAGCAGTACTTC.

This clone was counted once. V usage is TRBV7-9 and J usage is TRBJ2-3; TRBD1 aligns across 10 bases. Trimming removed 7 bases from V and 1 base from J; junction bases left unmatched: 11. The germline gives CDR1 SEHNR, CDR2 FQNEAQ (reference sequence). There are 17 residues in the CDR3. The CDR3 loop is CASTPLVGTGGTDTQYF. The CDR3 nucleotides are TGTGCCAGCACCCCCCTGGTTGGGACAGGGGGCACAGATACGCAGTATTTT.

The CDR3 DNA is TGTGCCAGCAGTGAAGAATGGTCTAGCGGGAGAACAGATACGCAGTATTTT. Translated, it gives CASSEEWSSGRTDTQYF. V is TRBV25-1 and J is TRBJ2-3; TRBD2 matches 10 bases. Germline values: CDR1 MGHDK, CDR2 SYGVNS. The CDR3 contains 17 residues. V lost 2 bases and J lost 3; bases outside the gene matches: 8.

V is TRBV5-5 and J is TRBJ2-7; 7 bases line up with TRBD1. Germline trimming cut 4 bases from V and 5 bases from J; bases unmatched to any gene: 12. Germline CDR1 SGHKS, CDR2 YYEKEE (reference sequence). This CDR3 contains 15 residues. This CDR3 is CASSQRGRGFDEQYF. In DNA form, the CDR3 reads TGTGCCAGCAGCCAAAGAGGCAGGGGGTTCGACGAGCAGTACTTC.

The chain combines TRBV28 with TRBJ1-2; D unresolved. There are 13 residues in the CDR3. V was pared by 2 bases and J by 4 bases, with 8 bases between. Germline V gene sequence: CDR1 MDHEN, CDR2 SYDVKM. CDR3 nucleotide sequence: TGTGCCAGCAGTTTAGGGCAATTCTATGGCTACACCTTC. Its translation is CASSLGQFYGYTF.

About this clone itself: Germline is not matched at one junction end, which may reflect a read error. The CDR3 region is CASSFRQGSLNAEAFF. As DNA, the CDR3 is TGTGCCAGCAGCTTTAGGCAGGGCAGCCTGAACGCTGAAGCTTTCTTT. The chain has TRBV7-9 and TRBJ1-1, with a possible D match to TRBD1 (5 bases). This CDR3 is 16 amino acids long. The germline CDR1 and CDR2 sequences are SEHNR and FQNEAQ (reference sequence).

This chain uses TRBV19 with TRBJ1-6; no definite D call. The V end lost 3 bases, the J end lost 7 bases, and 7 bases lay between the germline ends. The CDR3 totals 13 residues. Germline lookup yields CDR1 LNHDA and CDR2 SQIVND (reference sequence). The chain's CDR3 is CASSMQANSPLHF. The CDR3 DNA follows: TGTGCCAGTAGTATGCAGGCGAATTCACCCCTCCACTTT.